This T cell receptor beta chain was retrieved from a study of T cells in Graves' hyperthyroidism and ophthalmopathy. Study-wide results and limits: Prediction of ophthalmopathy progression came a median roughly 7.1 months pre-onset. Ophthalmopathy was separated from stable hyperthyroidism by a 13 V-J model. Most thyroid clonotypes expanded above 0.001 appeared in blood too.

Stability of Graves' hyperthyroidism was defined as absent ophthalmopathy progression within 18 months. Concerning this clonotype itself: Its antigen is still unknown.

CDR1 SGHTA and CDR2 FQGNSA come from the germline V gene. The CDR3 runs to 11 residues. V lost 9 bases to trimming and J lost 7 bases, with 12 bases between them. TCR beta CDR3 sequences were amplified from RNA transcripts. The TCR CDR3 first-round RT-PCR relied on the HTBI primer set. MiXCR, run by TCRdb on the multiplex PCR reads, gives a single entry per CDR3 protein. Altogether about 210,000 distinct CDR3 sequences are present, over 15% being singletons, with the ten largest covering approximately 46%. Sequencing was performed on blood. The rearrangement uses TRBV7-2 and TRBJ1-1; no clear D gene. This clonotype originated in a middle-aged man with Graves' hyperthyroidism. The CDR3 DNA sequence: TGTGCCAGTCGCCTCAATCATGAAGCTTTCTTT. This encodes CASRLNHEAFF.